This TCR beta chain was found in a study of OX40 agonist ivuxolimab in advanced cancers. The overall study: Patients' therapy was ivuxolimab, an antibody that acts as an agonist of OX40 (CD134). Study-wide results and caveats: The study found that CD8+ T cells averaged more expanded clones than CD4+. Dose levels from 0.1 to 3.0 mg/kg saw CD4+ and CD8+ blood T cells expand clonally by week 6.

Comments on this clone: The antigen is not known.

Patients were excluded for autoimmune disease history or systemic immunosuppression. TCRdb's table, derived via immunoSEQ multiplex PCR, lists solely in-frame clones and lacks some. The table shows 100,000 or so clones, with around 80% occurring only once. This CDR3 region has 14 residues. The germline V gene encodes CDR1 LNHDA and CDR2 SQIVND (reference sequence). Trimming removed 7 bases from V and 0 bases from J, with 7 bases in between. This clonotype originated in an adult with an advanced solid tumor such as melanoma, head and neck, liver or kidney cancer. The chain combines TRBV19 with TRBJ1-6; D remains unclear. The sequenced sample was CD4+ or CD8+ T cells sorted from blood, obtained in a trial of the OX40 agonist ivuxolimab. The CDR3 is CASKESSYNSPLHF. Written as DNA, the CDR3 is TGTGCCAGTAAGGAAAGCTCCTATAATTCACCCCTCCACTTT. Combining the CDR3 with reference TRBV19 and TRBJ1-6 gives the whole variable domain DGGITQSPKYLFRKEGQNVTLSCEQNLNHDAMYWYRQDPGQGLRLIYYSQIVNDFQKGDIAEGYSVSREKKESFPLTVTSAQKNPTAFYLCASKESSYNSPLHFGNGTRLTVT.